This T cell receptor (beta chain) came from a study of human T cells and chemical hapten exposure. Germline-derived CDR1 and CDR2 are DFQATT and SNEGSKA (reference sequence). The CDR3 runs to 13 residues. V lost 1 base and J 6 bases, leaving 11 bases between the germline ends. TCRdb analysed the RACE reads with MiXCR anew, one entry per CDR3 protein. The sample lists some 340,000 distinct CDR3 sequences, roughly 6.9% occurring once. Time point described: patch test 1, 2 weeks after DPC sensitization. The treatment is: therapeutic diphenylcyclopropenone sensitization with weekly scalp DPC. At patch-test visits, sampling came before the patch test. Details on this clonotype: Its antigen remains unidentified.

Whole-study findings and limits: Donors had alopecia, so their immune response may differ from healthy people's. Expanded TCRs grouped into significantly more large CDR3 similarity clusters than controls produced.

The sequencing used whole blood, collected in connection with sensitization to the hapten diphenylcyclopropenone (DPC). V gene TRBV20-1 combines with J gene TRBJ2-3; D may be TRBD1 or TRBD2 (6 bases each). The receptor was derived from a woman aged 18-29 years with alopecia areata. Some clones in this sample may be carry-over from other donors' samples. CDR3 residues: CSARAGAPDTQYF. The DNA for the CDR3 is TGCAGTGCTAGAGCGGGGGCTCCGGATACGCAGTATTTT.